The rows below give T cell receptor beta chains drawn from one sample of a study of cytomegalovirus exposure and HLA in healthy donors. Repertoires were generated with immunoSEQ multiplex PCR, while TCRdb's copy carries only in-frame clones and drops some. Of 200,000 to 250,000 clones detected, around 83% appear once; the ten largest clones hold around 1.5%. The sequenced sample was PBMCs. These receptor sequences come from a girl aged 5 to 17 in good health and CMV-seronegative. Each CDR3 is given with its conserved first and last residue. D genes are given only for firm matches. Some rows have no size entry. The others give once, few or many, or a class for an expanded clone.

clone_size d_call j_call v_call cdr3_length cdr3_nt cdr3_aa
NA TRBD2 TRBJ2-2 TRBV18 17 TGTGCCAGCTCACCAATAGCGGGAGCCATGAACACCGGGGAGCTGTTTTTT CASSPIAGAMNTGELFF
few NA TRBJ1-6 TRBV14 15 TGTGCCAGCAGCCATCTGGGGGCGCATAATTCACCCCTCCACTTT CASSHLGAHNSPLHF
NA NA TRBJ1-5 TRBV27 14 TGTGCCAGCAGCGACCAGGGTAGGAACCAGCCCCAGCATTTT CASSDQGRNQPQHF
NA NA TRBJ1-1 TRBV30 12 TGTGTCTCACACAGGGCCCACACTGAAGCTTTCTTT CVSHRAHTEAFF
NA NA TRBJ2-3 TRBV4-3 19 TGCGCCAGCAGCCAAGATCCACCGACGACACCAACTAGCACAGATACGCAGTATTTT CASSQDPPTTPTSTDTQYF
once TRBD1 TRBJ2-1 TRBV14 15 TGTGCCAGCAGCCGGACAGGGTGGGTCTACAATGAGCAGTTCTTC CASSRTGWVYNEQFF
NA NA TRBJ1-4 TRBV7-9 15 TGTGCCAGCAGCGGGGGGGAAGGGCTAAATGAAAAACTGTTTTTT CASSGGEGLNEKLFF
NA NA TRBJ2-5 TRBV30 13 TGTGCCTGGAGCCAGGGGGGCCAAGAGACCCAGTACTTC CAWSQGGQETQYF
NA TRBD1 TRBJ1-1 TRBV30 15 TGTGCCTGGAGTCCGGGGGACAGAATTGGGACTGAAGCTTTCTTT CAWSPGDRIGTEAFF
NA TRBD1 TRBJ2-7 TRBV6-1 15 TGTGCCAGCAGCCTTGGACAGGGGGTCCCCTACGAGCAGTACTTC CASSLGQGVPYEQYF
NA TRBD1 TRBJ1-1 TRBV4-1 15 TGCGCCAGCAGCCAAATGAGCAGGGGGCCCACTGAAGCTTTCTTT CASSQMSRGPTEAFF
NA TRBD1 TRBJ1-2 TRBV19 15 TGTGCCAGTAGTACCCCGGGACAGGGGGCCCATGGCTACACCTTC CASSTPGQGAHGYTF
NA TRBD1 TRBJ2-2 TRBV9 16 TGTGCCAGCAGCGTATGGAGGACAGGGGGATCCGGGGAGCTGTTTTTT CASSVWRTGGSGELFF
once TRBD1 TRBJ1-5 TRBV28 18 TGTGCCAGCAGTCCCCCGTCGTTCGGGACAGGCGTCAATCAGCCCCAGCATTTT CASSPPSFGTGVNQPQHF
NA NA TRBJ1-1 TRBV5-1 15 TGCGCCAGCAGCTTTTTTGGCTCTGCGAACACTGAAGCTTTCTTT CASSFFGSANTEAFF
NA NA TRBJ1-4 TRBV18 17 TGTGCCAGCTCTTACCGGGAGGGGCGCGCAACTAATGAAAAACTGTTTTTT CASSYREGRATNEKLFF
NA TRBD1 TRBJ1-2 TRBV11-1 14 TGTGCCAGCAGCCTTGGGACAGGGAACTATGGCTACACCTTC CASSLGTGNYGYTF
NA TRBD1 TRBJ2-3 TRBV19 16 TGTGCCAGTAGTACTTACACAGGGGGGATCGTCGGTACGCAGTATTTT CASSTYTGGIVGTQYF
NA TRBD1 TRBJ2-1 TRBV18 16 TGTGCCAGCTCACCACCGTGGACAGGGGGGTACAATGAGCAGTTCTTC CASSPPWTGGYNEQFF